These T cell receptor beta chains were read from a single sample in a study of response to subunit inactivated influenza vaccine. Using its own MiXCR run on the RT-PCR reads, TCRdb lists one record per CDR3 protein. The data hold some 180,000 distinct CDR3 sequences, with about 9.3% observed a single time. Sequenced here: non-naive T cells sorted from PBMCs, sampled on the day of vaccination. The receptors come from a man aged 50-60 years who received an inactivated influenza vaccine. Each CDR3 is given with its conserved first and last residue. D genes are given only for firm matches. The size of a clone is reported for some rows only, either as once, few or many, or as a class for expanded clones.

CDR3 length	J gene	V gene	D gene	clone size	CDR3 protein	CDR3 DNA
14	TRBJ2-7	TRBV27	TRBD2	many	CASSSGSGGYEQYF	TGTGCCAGCAGTTCGGGAAGCGGGGGTTACGAGCAGTACTTC
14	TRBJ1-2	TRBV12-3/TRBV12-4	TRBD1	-	CASSQQGTNYGYTF	TGTGCCAGCAGTCAACAGGGGACGAACTATGGCTACACCTTC
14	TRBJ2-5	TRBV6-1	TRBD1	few	CASSAGQAQETQYF	TGTGCCAGCAGTGCCGGACAGGCTCAAGAGACCCAGTACTTC
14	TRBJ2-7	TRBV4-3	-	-	CASSQGVPSYEQYF	TGCGCCAGCAGCCAGGGGGTACCCTCCTACGAGCAGTACTTC
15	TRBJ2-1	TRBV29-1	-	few	CSARESGSGYNEQFF	TGCAGCGCCCGAGAGTCCGGGAGTGGGTACAATGAGCAGTTCTTC
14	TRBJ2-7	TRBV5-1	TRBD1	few	CASSRDSGPYEQYF	TGCGCCAGCAGCCGGGACAGCGGACCCTACGAGCAGTACTTC
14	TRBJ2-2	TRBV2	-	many	CASSELGITGELFF	TGTGCCAGCAGTGAATTGGGAATCACCGGGGAGCTGTTTTTT
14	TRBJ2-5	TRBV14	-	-	CASRGARTQETQYF	TGTGCCAGCAGAGGGGCAAGGACTCAAGAGACCCAGTACTTC
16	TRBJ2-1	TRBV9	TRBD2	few	CASSEGAGLVYNEQFF	TGTGCCAGCAGCGAAGGAGCGGGATTAGTTTACAATGAGCAGTTCTTC
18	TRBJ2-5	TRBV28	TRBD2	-	CASSLRLAGDAVQETQYF	TGTGCCAGCAGTTTACGTCTAGCGGGAGATGCTGTTCAAGAGACCCAGTACTTC
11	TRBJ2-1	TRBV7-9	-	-	CASSLQREQFF	TGTGCCAGCAGCTTACAGCGAGAGCAGTTCTTC
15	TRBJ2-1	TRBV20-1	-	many	CSARTAGRIYNEQFF	TGCAGTGCTAGAACGGCGGGTAGAATCTACAATGAGCAGTTCTTC
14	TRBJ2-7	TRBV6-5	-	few	CASSFTSKSYEQYF	TGTGCCAGCAGTTTTACGTCTAAAAGCTACGAGCAGTACTTC
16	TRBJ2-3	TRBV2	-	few	CASSVSWGLSTDTQYF	TGTGCCAGCAGTGTTTCGTGGGGGTTGAGCACAGATACGCAGTATTTT
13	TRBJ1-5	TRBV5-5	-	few	CASSSQENQPQHF	TGTGCCAGCAGCTCCCAAGAAAATCAGCCCCAGCATTTT
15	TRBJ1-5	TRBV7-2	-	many	CASSYGPFGNQPQHF	TGTGCCAGCAGCTATGGACCGTTTGGCAATCAGCCCCAGCATTTT
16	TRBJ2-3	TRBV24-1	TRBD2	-	CATSERLAGRTDTQYF	TGTGCCACCAGTGAGCGACTAGCGGGGCGCACAGATACGCAGTATTTT
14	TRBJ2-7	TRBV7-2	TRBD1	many	CASSLGRGFDEQYF	TGTGCCAGCAGCTTGGGCAGGGGGTTCGACGAGCAGTACTTC
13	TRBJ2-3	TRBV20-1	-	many	CSAPPLTSDTQYF	TGCAGTGCTCCTCCCTTAACATCCGATACGCAGTATTTT
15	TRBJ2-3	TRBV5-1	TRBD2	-	CASSQTSGSTDTQYF	TGCGCCAGCAGCCAAACTAGCGGGAGCACAGATACGCAGTATTTT
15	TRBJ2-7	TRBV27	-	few	CASSSPGLLSYEQYF	TGTGCCAGCAGTTCACCCGGACTCCTCTCCTACGAGCAGTACTTC
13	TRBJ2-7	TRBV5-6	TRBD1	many	CASSRQGPYEQYF	TGTGCCAGCAGTCGACAGGGGCCGTACGAGCAGTACTTC
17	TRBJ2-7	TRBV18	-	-	CASSPDPGLVTGYEQYF	TGTGCCAGCTCACCAGACCCCGGTTTAGTCACAGGCTACGAGCAGTACTTC
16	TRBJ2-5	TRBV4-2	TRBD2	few	CASSPGAGGGQETQYF	TGTGCCAGCAGCCCCGGGGCGGGAGGGGGCCAAGAGACCCAGTACTTC
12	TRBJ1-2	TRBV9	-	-	CASLGSYYGYTF	TGTGCCAGCTTAGGGTCCTACTATGGCTACACCTTC
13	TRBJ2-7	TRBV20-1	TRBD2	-	CSAPGLAAVEQYF	TGCAGTGCTCCGGGACTAGCGGCGGTGGAGCAGTACTTC
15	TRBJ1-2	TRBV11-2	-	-	CASSLDLNPNYGYTF	TGTGCCAGCAGCTTAGATTTAAACCCCAACTATGGCTACACCTTC
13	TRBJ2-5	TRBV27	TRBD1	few	CASSRARGQGQYF	TGTGCCAGCAGTAGGGCCAGGGGACAGGGACAGTACTTC
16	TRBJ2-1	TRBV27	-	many	CASSLWASEYYNEQFF	TGTGCCAGCAGTTTATGGGCTAGCGAGTACTACAATGAGCAGTTCTTC
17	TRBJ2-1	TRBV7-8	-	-	CASSPPGGTSSYNEQFF	TGTGCCAGCAGCCCCCCTGGCGGCACTAGCTCCTACAATGAGCAGTTCTTC
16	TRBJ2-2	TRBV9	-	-	CASSVSWFANTGELFF	TGTGCCAGCAGCGTATCCTGGTTCGCGAACACCGGGGAGCTGTTTTTT
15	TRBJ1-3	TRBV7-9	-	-	CASSLGLLSGNTIYF	TGTGCCAGCAGCTTAGGTCTCCTCTCTGGAAACACCATATATTTT
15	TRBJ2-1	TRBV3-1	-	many	CASSQDSQAYNEQFF	TGTGCCAGCAGCCAAGATAGTCAGGCATACAATGAGCAGTTCTTC
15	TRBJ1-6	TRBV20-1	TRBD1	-	CSARVSQGFASPLHF	TGCAGTGCTAGAGTCTCACAGGGGTTCGCGTCACCCCTCCACTTT
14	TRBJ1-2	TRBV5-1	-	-	CASSSQQGTYGYTF	TGCGCCAGCAGCTCCCAACAGGGTACCTATGGCTACACCTTC
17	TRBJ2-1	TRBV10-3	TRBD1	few	CAISESGTGRSYNEQFF	TGTGCCATCAGTGAGTCTGGGACAGGGCGCTCCTACAATGAGCAGTTCTTC
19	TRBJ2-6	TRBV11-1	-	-	CASTTLRGANILGANVLTF	TGTGCCAGCACCACCCTCCGGGGGGCGAATATTCTTGGGGCCAACGTCCTGACTTTC
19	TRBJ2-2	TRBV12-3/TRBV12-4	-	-	CTCSFWLSAKKQGTGELFF	TGTACCTGCAGTTTTTGGCTTTCTGCTAAGAAGCAGGGGACCGGGGAGCTGTTTTTT
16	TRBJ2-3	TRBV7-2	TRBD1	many	CASRKTGGASTDTQYF	TGTGCCAGCAGAAAAACAGGGGGTGCTAGCACAGATACGCAGTATTTT
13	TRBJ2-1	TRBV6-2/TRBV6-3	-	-	CASSYSRGLEQFF	TGTGCCAGCAGTTACTCGAGGGGCCTGGAGCAGTTCTTC
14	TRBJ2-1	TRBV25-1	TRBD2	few	CASSAGTTYNEQFF	TGTGCCAGCAGTGCCGGGACTACGTACAATGAGCAGTTCTTC
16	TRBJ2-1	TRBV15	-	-	CATSRDGSRGNNEQFF	TGTGCCACCAGCAGAGATGGCTCTAGGGGGAACAATGAGCAGTTCTTC
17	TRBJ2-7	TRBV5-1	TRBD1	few	CASSLGGLGQGSYEQYF	TGCGCCAGCAGCTTGGGGGGTCTAGGACAGGGATCCTACGAGCAGTACTTC
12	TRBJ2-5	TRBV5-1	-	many	CASSLSQETQYF	TGCGCCAGCAGCTTGAGCCAAGAGACCCAGTACTTC
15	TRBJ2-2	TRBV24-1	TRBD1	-	CATSLTGGGTGELFF	TGTGCCACCAGTCTGACAGGGGGTGGCACCGGGGAGCTGTTTTTT
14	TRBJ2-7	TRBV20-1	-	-	CSAKGRDGTKEQYF	TGCAGTGCCAAGGGACGCGACGGTACTAAGGAGCAGTACTTC
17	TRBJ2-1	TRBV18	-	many	CASSPASLTMSGSPQFF	TGTGCCAGCTCACCAGCGAGTTTAACAATGAGCGGTTCCCCGCAGTTCTTC
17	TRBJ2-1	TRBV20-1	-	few	CSARGVAALKTYNEQFF	TGCAGTGCTAGAGGCGTAGCGGCCTTAAAAACCTACAATGAGCAGTTCTTC
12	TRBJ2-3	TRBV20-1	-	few	CSANAGADTQYF	TGCAGTGCTAACGCCGGAGCAGATACGCAGTATTTT
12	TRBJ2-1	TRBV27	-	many	CASGYRGGEQFF	TGTGCCAGCGGGTATCGAGGCGGTGAGCAGTTCTTC
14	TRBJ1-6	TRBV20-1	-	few	CSGRDGLTNSPLHF	TGCAGTGGGAGAGACGGCCTAACCAATTCACCCCTCCACTTT
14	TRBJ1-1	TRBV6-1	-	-	CASRPHLGTTEAFF	TGTGCCAGCAGGCCTCACCTTGGGACCACTGAAGCTTTCTTT
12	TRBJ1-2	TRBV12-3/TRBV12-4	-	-	CASSSLNYGYTF	TGTGCCAGCAGTTCCCTAAACTATGGCTACACCTTC
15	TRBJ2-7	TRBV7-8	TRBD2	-	CASSLLRGGFNEQYF	TGTGCCAGCAGCTTACTTCGGGGGGGCTTCAACGAGCAGTACTTC
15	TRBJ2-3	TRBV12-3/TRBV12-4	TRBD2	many	CASSLGGRAPDTQYF	TGTGCCAGCAGTTTAGGCGGGAGGGCCCCAGATACGCAGTATTTT
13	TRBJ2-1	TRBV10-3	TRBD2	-	CAISDGGGGEQFF	TGTGCCATCAGTGATGGTGGGGGAGGGGAGCAGTTCTTC
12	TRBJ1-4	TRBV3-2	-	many	CASGGGRGTLFF	TGTGCCAGCGGCGGGGGTCGTGGGACACTGTTTTTT
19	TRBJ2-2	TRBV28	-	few	CASTQRPWVSRRNTGELFF	TGTGCCAGCACCCAACGTCCCTGGGTCAGTCGAAGGAACACCGGGGAGCTGTTTTTT
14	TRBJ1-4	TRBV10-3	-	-	CAISKTGPNEKLFF	TGTGCCATCAGTAAGACAGGCCCTAATGAAAAACTGTTTTTT